This T cell receptor (beta chain) was captured in a study of blood T cell repertoires in COVID-19. This table comes from immunoSEQ multiplex PCR, and its TCRdb copy is limited to in-frame clones, with some not included. The table records about 59,000 clones, over 75% of them present only once. The CDR3 has 16 amino acids. V was clipped by 5 bases and J by 5 bases; unmatched bases: 7. Looked up from germline, CDR1 is MNHEY and CDR2 is SMNVEV (reference sequence). The sequence was collected from a woman of 80 years or more with acute or convalescent COVID-19. The V call is TRBV27, the J call TRBJ2-3; 13 positions agree with TRBD2. Material: peripheral blood. CDR3 loop: CASSVLAGGPGDTQYF. DNA of the CDR3: TGTGCCAGCAGTGTACTAGCGGGAGGGCCGGGAGATACGCAGTATTTT.